This T cell receptor (beta chain) was retrieved from a study of neoadjuvant anti-PD-1 for oral cavity cancer (dated by TCRdb to the early 2020s). Some background on the complete study: Patients mostly received three to four biweekly doses of nivolumab at 3 mg/kg before curative-intent surgical resection. Patients with complete response, partial response or stable disease by RECIST 1.1 were defined as responders, whereas patients with progression were defined as non-responders. For patients who did not progress, a fourth nivolumab dose was given around day 43, followed by definitive surgical resection on days 50-56. The parent correlative cohort included roughly 12 patients, with an approximately 35% response rate. Findings and caveats that apply to the study as a whole: Within PBMCs, T cell clonality (Gini index) was significantly higher in non-responders than responders after neoadjuvant nivolumab. Higher pretreatment blood Treg/Th17 ratios correlated with both higher pretreatment blood TCRbeta clonality and lower post-treatment tumor TCRbeta clonality. Only a few patients per response group were included in the TCR analyses, and larger cohorts for validation were called for by the authors.

Including the terminal cysteine and phenylalanine, the CDR3 comprises 13 residues. Solely the CDR3 DNA is kept, with 39 bases framed from the first base. CDR1 and CDR2 are read off the germline V gene (reference sequence) as PRHDT and FYEKMQ. The V and J ends are trimmed by 5 bases and 6 bases, leaving 14 bases between them. Of note for this clone: Its antigen is currently not known. Qualities for individual bases were not recorded, and no much larger clone is one base off.

For deep sequencing of PBMC libraries, mostly approximately 460 ng of input genomic DNA was used, and six replicates were run per sample. Following the manufacturer's instructions, the team built TCRbeta libraries using the immunoSEQ hsTCRbeta kit. The completed libraries were mixed into a single pool at 3 nM, then sequenced with an Illumina NovaSeq 6000 S4 flow cell. The study's own analysis went as follows. Raw data preprocessing and quality control were performed with the immunoSEQ Analyzer. The analysis was limited to productive rearrangements, and each clonotype was defined by a unique CDR3 amino acid sequence. Repertoire clonality was estimated as the Gini-Simpson index, which was calculated using the R package tcR. Gini indices were compared with Student's t test, and associations with tumor size change were assessed by Pearson correlation. TCRdb holds this immuneACCESS table with in-frame rearrangements only. Some clones are missing; in checked studies, unresolved V genes explain under half, and the rest has no known cause. D and trimming were read from the DNA, whereas the V and J calls and clone size are those reported in that table. The sample contains approximately 74,000 clones, under 85% of them found a single time. Around 3.1% of the sample belongs to the ten largest clones.

Explained via the paper, the time point label denotes: before neoadjuvant nivolumab. None of the patients had received prior systemic or radiation treatment, and all were newly diagnosed with stage II-IVA oral cavity squamous cell carcinoma. Everyone in the cohort had locally advanced, HPV-negative oral cavity squamous cell carcinoma. Peripheral blood mononuclear cells were analyzed directly and were not maintained or expanded in culture. The samples were obtained from a longitudinal correlative study of a single-arm phase II trial testing neoadjuvant nivolumab in oral cavity squamous cell carcinoma. Subject-matched pre- and post-treatment PBMCs and tumors from three responders and three non-responders underwent genomic DNA-based TCRbeta sequencing. Peripheral blood mononuclear cells were collected before nivolumab treatment and were collected again after treatment, at the time of surgery. Genomic DNA was isolated from PBMCs using the Maxwell RSC DNA from Cells kit.

The receptor chain draws on TRBV13 and TRBJ2-7; perhaps TRBD1 is the D gene, with 5 bases matching. Sequencing used PBMCs, obtained before nivolumab (anti-PD-1) treatment. This TCR was sampled from a person aged 40-85 years with oral cavity squamous cell carcinoma. Here is the DNA: TGTGCCAGCAGCCTAGATAGGGGCGCCGAGCAGTACTTC. Its translation reads: CASSLDRGAEQYF.